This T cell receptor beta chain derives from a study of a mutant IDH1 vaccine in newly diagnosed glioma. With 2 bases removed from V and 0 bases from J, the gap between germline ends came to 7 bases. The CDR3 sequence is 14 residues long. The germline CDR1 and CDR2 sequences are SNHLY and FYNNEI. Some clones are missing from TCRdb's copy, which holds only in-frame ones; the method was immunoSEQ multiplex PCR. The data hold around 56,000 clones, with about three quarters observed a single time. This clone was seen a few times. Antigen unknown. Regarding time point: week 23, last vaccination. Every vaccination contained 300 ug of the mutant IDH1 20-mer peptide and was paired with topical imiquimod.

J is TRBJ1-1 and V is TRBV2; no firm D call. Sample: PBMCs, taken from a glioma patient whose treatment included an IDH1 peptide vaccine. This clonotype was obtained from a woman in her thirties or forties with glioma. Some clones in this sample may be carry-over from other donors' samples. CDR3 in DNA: TGTGCCAGCAGTGAAAGAGGGATGAACACTGAAGCTTTCTTT. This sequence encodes CASSERGMNTEAFF.